The sequence of this T cell receptor beta chain was determined in a study of shared clonotypes between healthy human individuals. Study-wide results and limits: The four-donor shared clonotypes exceeded non-shared clonotypes in generation probability, with non-shared ones scoring lower.

Here immunoSEQ multiplex PCR was the method, and the copy in TCRdb shows in-frame clones only, minus some. The table includes about 2 million clones, approximately 94% detected once. It was CD45RO-negative cells, positively selected for CCR7, that made up naive CD8 cells, with terminally differentiated effector memory CD45RA+ cells excluded. Among the donors, all were Caucasian adults who lived in Nashville, Tennessee. Points on this clone: Its matching antigen is unknown.

Trimming cost V 2 bases and J 4 bases, with 11 bases left between them. Germline values: CDR1 MDHEN, CDR2 SYDVKM. This CDR3 comprises 14 residues. This chain links TRBV28 with TRBJ1-2; no clear D. The sequencing input was naive CD8+ T cells sorted from blood. The receptor was isolated from a man aged 18 to 35 in good health. The CDR3: CASSLRSISYGYTF. The CDR3 DNA reads as TGTGCCAGCAGTTTAAGGTCCATATCCTATGGCTACACCTTC.